This T cell receptor (delta chain) was captured by sequencing in a study of gamma-delta T cells after stem cell transplantation. TCRdb reanalysed the RT-PCR reads via CATT. The sample lists 1,500 to 2,000 delta-chain clones; less than 5% were seen once. This clone was seen more than once but under ten times. The protein that TCRdb holds for this DNA derives from a much larger clone and differs from the translated DNA at residue 10, which likely indicates a read error; the protein shown here is translated from the DNA. The CDR3 length is 16 residues. Trimming removed 1 base at V and 5 bases at J, with 19 bases between. The germline gives CDR1 GEAIGNYY, CDR2 EKD.

This chain joins TRDV2 and TRDJ1; no clear D. This TCR derives from a human donor. It is not recorded whose cells these are; they may come from a transplant donor. The specimen was gamma-delta T cells. As DNA, the CDR3 is TGTGCCTGTGACACACTTGGGCGCCCGCCCGGAGATAAACTCATCTTT. Translated: CACDTLGRPPGDKLIF.